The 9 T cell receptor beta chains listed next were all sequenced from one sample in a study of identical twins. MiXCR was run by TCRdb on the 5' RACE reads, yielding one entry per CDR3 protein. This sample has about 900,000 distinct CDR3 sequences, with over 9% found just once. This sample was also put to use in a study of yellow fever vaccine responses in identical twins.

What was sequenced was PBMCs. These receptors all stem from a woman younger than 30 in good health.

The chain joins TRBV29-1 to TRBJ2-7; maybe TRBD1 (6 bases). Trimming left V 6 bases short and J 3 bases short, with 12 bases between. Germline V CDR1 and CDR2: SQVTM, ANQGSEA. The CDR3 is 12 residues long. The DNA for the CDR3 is TGCAGCGTCGAGGACAGCTTCTACGAGCAGTACTTC. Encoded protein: CSVEDSFYEQYF.

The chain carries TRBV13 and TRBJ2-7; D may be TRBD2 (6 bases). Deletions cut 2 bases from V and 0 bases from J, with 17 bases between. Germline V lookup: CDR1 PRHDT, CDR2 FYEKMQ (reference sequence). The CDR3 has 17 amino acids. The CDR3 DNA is TGTGCCAGCAGCTTATCGCGGGACCAGTACCGCTCCTACGAGCAGTACTTC. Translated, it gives CASSLSRDQYRSYEQYF.

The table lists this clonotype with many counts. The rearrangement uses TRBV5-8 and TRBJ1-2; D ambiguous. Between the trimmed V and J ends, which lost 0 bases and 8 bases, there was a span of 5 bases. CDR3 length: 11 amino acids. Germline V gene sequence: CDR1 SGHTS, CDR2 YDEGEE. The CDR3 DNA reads TGTGCCAGCAGCTTGGTGGGGGGCTACACCTTC. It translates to CASSLVGGYTF.

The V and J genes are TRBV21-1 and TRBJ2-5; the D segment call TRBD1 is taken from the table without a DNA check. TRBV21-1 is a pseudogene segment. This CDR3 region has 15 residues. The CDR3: CASSKRGASQETQYF. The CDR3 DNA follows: TGTGCCAGCAGCAAACGTGGGGCCAGTCAAGAGACCCAGTACTTC.

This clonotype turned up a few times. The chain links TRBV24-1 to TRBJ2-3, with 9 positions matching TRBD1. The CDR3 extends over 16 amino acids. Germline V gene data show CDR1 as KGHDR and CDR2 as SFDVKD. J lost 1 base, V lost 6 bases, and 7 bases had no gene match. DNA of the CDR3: TGTGCCACCAGTCCCCTGGGGGACAGGGGCACAGATACGCAGTATTTT. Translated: CATSPLGDRGTDTQYF.

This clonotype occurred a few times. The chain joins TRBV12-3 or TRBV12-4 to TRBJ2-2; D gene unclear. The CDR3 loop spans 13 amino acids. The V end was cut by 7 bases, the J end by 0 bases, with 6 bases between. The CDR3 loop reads CASNSANTGELFF. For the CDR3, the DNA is TGTGCCAGCAACTCAGCGAACACCGGGGAGCTGTTTTTT.

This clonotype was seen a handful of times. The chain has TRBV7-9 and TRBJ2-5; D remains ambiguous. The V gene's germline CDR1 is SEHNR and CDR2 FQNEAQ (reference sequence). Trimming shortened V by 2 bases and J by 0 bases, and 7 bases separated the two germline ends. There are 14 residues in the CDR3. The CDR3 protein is CASSLKTYQETQYF. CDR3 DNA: TGTGCCAGCAGCTTAAAAACATACCAAGAGACCCAGTACTTC.

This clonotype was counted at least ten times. CDR3 in amino acids: CASSLGTSGSFYNEQFF. Written as DNA, the CDR3 is TGTGCCAGCAGCCTCGGGACTAGCGGGAGTTTCTACAATGAGCAGTTCTTC. The chain uses TRBV11-2 and TRBJ2-1; 14 nucleotides line up with TRBD2. J gave up 3 bases and V 5 bases, and 6 bases lay outside the gene matches. CDR3 length: 17 residues. CDR1 is SGHAT, CDR2 FQNNGV, per germline.

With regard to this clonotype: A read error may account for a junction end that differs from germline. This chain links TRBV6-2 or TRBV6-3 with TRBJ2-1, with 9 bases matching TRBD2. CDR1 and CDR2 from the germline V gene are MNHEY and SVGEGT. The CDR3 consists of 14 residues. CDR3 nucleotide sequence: TGTGCCACCAGTCCAGGGACTAGCCACAATGAGCAGTTCTTC. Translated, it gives CATSPGTSHNEQFF.